The 23 T cell receptor beta chains presented below share a single source sample, sequenced in a study of blood T cell repertoires in COVID-19. Assay used: immunoSEQ multiplex PCR; TCRdb lists only in-frame clones, some missing. The profile shows 55,000 to 80,000 clones, around 83% of them singletons. The sequenced sample was peripheral blood. The source of these receptors is a human donor in a cohort sampled during active COVID-19.

This clone was detected once. Written as DNA, the CDR3 is TGTGCCAGCAGTGAACTAGAGACCCAGTACTTC. Translating it yields CASSELETQYF. The chain uses TRBV2 and TRBJ2-5; D is unclear. The CDR3 loop spans 11 amino acids. Germline CDR1 SNHLY, CDR2 FYNNEI. V lost 2 bases, J lost 4 bases, and 2 bases lay in between.

The CDR3 sequence: CASSIAPGSNQPQHF. CDR3 in DNA: TGTGCCAGTAGTATTGCACCAGGGAGCAATCAGCCCCAGCATTTT. The rearrangement uses TRBV19 and TRBJ1-5, with D possibly matching TRBD1 (5 bases). The V gene's germline CDR1 is LNHDA and CDR2 SQIVND (reference sequence). This CDR3 contains 15 residues. With 3 bases removed from V and 1 base from J, the gap between germline ends came to 10 bases. Complete variable domain (other parts from reference TRBV19 and TRBJ1-5): DGGITQSPKYLFRKEGQNVTLSCEQNLNHDAMYWYRQDPGQGLRLIYYSQIVNDFQKGDIAEGYSVSREKKESFPLTVTSAQKNPTAFYLCASSIAPGSNQPQHFGDGTRLSIL.

This sequence joins TRBV10-3 and TRBJ2-2, with 8 bases matching TRBD1. There are 16 residues in the CDR3. V lost 4 bases, J lost 4 bases, and 8 bases stayed unmatched. Germline CDR1 is ENHRY and CDR2 is SYGVKD. The CDR3, as DNA: TGTGCCATCAGTGGATGGACAGGGCAAGGCACCGGGGAGCTGTTTTTT. Translation gives CAISGWTGQGTGELFF.

The V call is TRBV5-1, the J call TRBJ2-7; a possible D gene is TRBD1 (6 bases). Looked up from germline, CDR1 is SGHRS and CDR2 is YFSETQ. The V and J ends lost 1 base and 0 bases respectively, with 14 bases between them. This CDR3 comprises 16 residues. The DNA for the CDR3 is TGCGCCAGCAGCTTGACAGGGAGCGGCTACTCCTACGAGCAGTACTTC. Protein product: CASSLTGSGYSYEQYF.

This clone was observed a few times. The chain couples TRBV3-1 (or the pseudogene TRBV3-2) to TRBJ2-1, with D unresolved. V was cut by 4 bases and J by 8 bases, with 12 bases left in between. The germline V gene has CDR1 LGHDT and CDR2 YNNKEL (reference sequence). The CDR3 length is 13 residues. The CDR3, as DNA: TGTGCCAGCAGCCTAGTCCACGGGTATGAGCAGTTCTTC. Its protein product is CASSLVHGYEQFF.

The sample holds a few counts of this clone. The J gene is TRBJ2-5, the V gene TRBV5-1; 12 positions agree with TRBD2. J gave up 2 bases and V 2 bases, and 13 bases lay outside the gene matches. Germline V gene data show CDR1 as SGHRS and CDR2 as YFSETQ. CDR3 length: 19 residues. The CDR3 loop is CASSFNQGLAGPNQETQYF. The CDR3 nucleotides are TGCGCCAGCAGCTTTAACCAGGGACTAGCGGGTCCTAATCAAGAGACCCAGTACTTC.

This chain connects TRBV7-2 to TRBJ1-3, with D possibly TRBD1 on 5 matching bases. The ends were cut back, 2 bases at V and 3 bases at J, with 11 bases in the middle. The CDR3 sequence is 15 residues long. Germline V lookup: CDR1 SGHTA, CDR2 FQGNSA. The CDR3 DNA is TGTGCCAGCAGCTTATTCGGGGGGAATGGAAACACCATATATTTT. Translation gives CASSLFGGNGNTIYF.

The V and J genes are TRBV5-4 and TRBJ2-1, with D tentatively TRBD2 (6 bases). There are 14 residues in the CDR3. The ends were cut back, 2 bases at V and 4 bases at J, with 10 bases in the middle. Germline V gene lookup returns CDR1 SGHNT and CDR2 YYREEE (reference sequence). The CDR3 bases are TGTGCCAGCAGCTTCGGGAGTAGATACAATGAGCAGTTCTTC. Translated: CASSFGSRYNEQFF.

This sequence joins TRBV7-9 and TRBJ1-4; D unresolved. CDR3 length: 15 residues. Germline V gives CDR1 SEHNR, CDR2 FQNEAQ (reference sequence). The V gene lost 1 base and the J gene lost 7 bases, with 13 bases spanning the gap. CDR3 loop: CASSLEREPSEKLFF. The CDR3 region has the DNA TGTGCCAGCAGCTTAGAAAGGGAGCCGAGTGAAAAACTGTTTTTT. The full variable domain, rest sourced from reference TRBV7-9 and TRBJ1-4, is DTGVSQNPRHKITKRGQNVTFRCDPISEHNRLYWYRQTLGQGPEFLTYFQNEAQLEKSRLLSDRFSAERPKGSFSTLEIQRTEQGDSAMYLCASSLEREPSEKLFFGSGTQLSVL.

The chain is built from TRBV19 and TRBJ1-6; a weak D match, TRBD1 (6 bases). The germline CDR1 and CDR2 sequences are LNHDA and SQIVND (reference sequence). V was clipped by 6 bases and J by 5 bases, with 14 bases between them. The CDR3 has 15 residues. CDR3 in DNA: TGTGCCAGTAGAGGAGGACAGAAGAATAATTCACCCCTCCACTTT. Residues: CASRGGQKNNSPLHF.

This clone appeared a few times. The V gene is TRBV19, the J gene TRBJ1-2; a possible D gene is TRBD1 (5 bases). Germline V gene data show CDR1 as LNHDA and CDR2 as SQIVND (reference sequence). The V and J ends lost 4 bases and 4 bases respectively, with 13 bases between them. The CDR3 spans 14 residues. This chain's CDR3 is CASSRQGTLYGYTF. The CDR3 nucleotides read TGTGCCAGTAGTAGGCAGGGTACCCTCTATGGCTACACCTTC.

The gene calls are TRBV27 and TRBJ2-1; TRBD2 matches at 7 bases. The germline V gene has CDR1 MNHEY and CDR2 SMNVEV (reference sequence). CDR3 length: 15 residues. The J segment lost 0 bases and the V segment lost 6 bases, leaving 5 bases of the junction unmatched. The CDR3 loop is CASRGGHNSYNEQFF. CDR3 in DNA: TGTGCCAGCAGGGGAGGGCACAACTCCTACAATGAGCAGTTCTTC.

A note on this clone: This sample includes further DNA sequences coding for the same CDR3. The CDR3 protein is CASSTDSLPVFANTGELFF. Here the CDR3 DNA reads TGTGCCAGTAGTACGGACAGTCTCCCGGTGTTCGCCAACACCGGGGAGCTGTTTTTT. The chain links TRBV19 to TRBJ2-2; D possibly corresponds to TRBD1 (6 bases). The CDR3 is made up of 19 amino acids. The V end lost 4 bases, the J end lost 2 bases, and 23 bases lay between the germline ends. CDR1 is LNHDA, CDR2 SQIVND, per germline (reference sequence).

The J gene is TRBJ1-5, the V gene TRBV23-1; D is perhaps TRBD1 (5 bases). TRBV23-1 belongs to the ORF category, with a function that is uncertain. The CDR3 sequence is 22 residues long. With 2 bases removed from V and 8 bases from J, the gap between germline ends came to 37 bases. The CDR3 DNA is TGCGCCAGCAGTCAACCCAGTCCGGCTGAAGCATACCGATCCTCGAAAGGGGAGCCCCAGCATTTT. It specifies CASSQPSPAEAYRSSKGEPQHF.

The chain carries TRBV10-1 and TRBJ2-3, with D possibly TRBD2 on 5 matching bases. With 5 bases removed from V and 4 bases from J, the gap between germline ends came to 13 bases. Germline lookup yields CDR1 WNHNN and CDR2 SYGVQD (reference sequence). The CDR3 consists of 14 residues. In DNA, the CDR3 is TGCGCCAGCAGTTGGACCCCCGGGGCAGATACGCAGTATTTT. This sequence encodes CASSWTPGADTQYF.

The V gene is TRBV5-1, the J gene TRBJ2-7; TRBD1 matches at 9 bases. Germline-derived CDR1 and CDR2 are SGHRS and YFSETQ. V lost 4 bases to trimming and J lost 4 bases; unmatched junction nucleotides: 12. This CDR3 comprises 16 residues. The CDR3 nucleotides read TGCGCCAGCAGCCTCAACCCACCGGGACAGGGTTACGAGCAGTACTTC. Translation gives CASSLNPPGQGYEQYF.

The J gene is TRBJ1-3, the V gene TRBV7-9; D not certain. Germline CDR1 reads SEHNR; CDR2 reads FQNEAQ (reference sequence). The V gene lost 5 bases and the J gene lost 3 bases, with 8 bases spanning the gap. This CDR3 has 13 amino acids. CDR3 nucleotide sequence: TGTGCCAGCAGCCTCGGAGATGGAAACACCATATATTTT. Translation gives CASSLGDGNTIYF. The variable domain in full, with the rest retrieved from reference TRBV7-9 and TRBJ1-3, is DTGVSQNPRHKITKRGQNVTFRCDPISEHNRLYWYRQTLGQGPEFLTYFQNEAQLEKSRLLSDRFSAERPKGSFSTLEIQRTEQGDSAMYLCASSLGDGNTIYFGEGSWLTVV.

The chain employs TRBV4-2 and TRBJ2-1; 9 bases fit TRBD2. This CDR3 contains 16 residues. The J segment lost 9 bases and the V segment lost 4 bases, leaving 13 bases of the junction unmatched. Germline V gene data show CDR1 as LGHNA and CDR2 as YNFKEQ. CDR3 DNA: TGTGCCAGCAGCCCCCGGACTAGCGAGCCCTTCGCTGAGCAGTTCTTC. Translation: CASSPRTSEPFAEQFF.

The sample holds one count of this clone. The chain employs TRBV29-1 and TRBJ2-1; 12 bases line up with TRBD2. The length of the CDR3 is 15 residues. The germline gives CDR1 SQVTM, CDR2 ANQGSEA. The V gene end was trimmed by 4 bases and the J gene end by 9 bases; junction bases not matched to a gene: 10. CDR3 in DNA: TGCAGCGTTGCCCTTCTAGCGGGAGGGAAGGGTGAGCAGTTCTTC. It codes for CSVALLAGGKGEQFF.

This chain uses TRBV15 with TRBJ1-5; D unresolved. Between the trimmed V and J ends, which lost 0 bases and 9 bases, there was a span of 15 bases. The CDR3 extends over 15 amino acids. CDR1 is LNHNV and CDR2 is YYDKDF in the germline V gene (reference sequence). The CDR3 nucleotides are TGTGCCACCAGCAGAGATCCGGGATTTAATACGCCCCAGCATTTT. Translated, it gives CATSRDPGFNTPQHF. The entire variable domain, with the rest obtained from reference TRBV15 and TRBJ1-5, is as follows: DAMVIQNPRYQVTQFGKPVTLSCSQTLNHNVMYWYQQKSSQAPKLLFHYYDKDFNNEADTPDNFQSRRPNTSFCFLDIRSPGLGDTAMYLCATSRDPGFNTPQHFGDGTRLSIL.

This clone showed up just once. The rearrangement uses TRBV15 and TRBJ1-4, with 7 bases matching TRBD1. Trimming removed 2 bases from V and 4 bases from J; junction bases left unmatched: 4. This CDR3 is 15 amino acids long. Germline lookup yields CDR1 LNHNV and CDR2 YYDKDF (reference sequence). The CDR3 loop reads CATSRQDRYNEKLFF. In nucleotides, the CDR3 is TGTGCCACCAGCAGACAGGACAGGTATAATGAAAAACTGTTTTTT.

There are a few counts of this clone. The chain uses TRBV19 and TRBJ2-7, with 9 nucleotides matching TRBD1. This CDR3 comprises 13 residues. V lost 5 bases to trimming and J lost 5 bases; unmatched junction nucleotides: 4. Germline V gene lookup returns CDR1 LNHDA and CDR2 SQIVND (reference sequence). The CDR3 spells CASSPGTGNEQYF. Here the CDR3 DNA reads TGTGCCAGTAGTCCCGGGACAGGGAACGAGCAGTACTTC. The full variable domain, in which reference TRBV19 and TRBJ2-7 provide the parts outside the CDR3, is DGGITQSPKYLFRKEGQNVTLSCEQNLNHDAMYWYRQDPGQGLRLIYYSQIVNDFQKGDIAEGYSVSREKKESFPLTVTSAQKNPTAFYLCASSPGTGNEQYFGPGTRLTVT.

This clone is a singleton in its sample. The V call is TRBV9, the J call TRBJ2-1, with 9 bases matching TRBD2. Germline lookup yields CDR1 SGDLS and CDR2 YYNGEE. Losses at the gene ends were 2 bases for V and 4 bases for J; bases not matched to a gene: 4. The CDR3 has 15 amino acids. The CDR3 coding sequence is TGTGCCAGCAGCGTGGGCGGGAGGGTGTACAATGAGCAGTTCTTC. It encodes CASSVGGRVYNEQFF. The whole variable domain, remainder taken from reference TRBV9 and TRBJ2-1, is DSGVTQTPKHLITATGQRVTLRCSPRSGDLSVYWYQQSLDQGLQFLIQYYNGEERAKGNILERFSAQQFPDLHSELNLSSLELGDSALYFCASSVGGRVYNEQFFGPGTRLTVL.